Below, one T cell receptor beta chain is given with its context. Its antigen remains unknown. The sample carries other DNA sequences with the same CDR3. Authors' processing steps: Junction-only immunoSEQ sequences carried no quality scores, so filtering differed. Data came from immunoSEQ multiplex PCR; TCRdb stores just in-frame clones and leaves some out. That table furnishes V, J and clone size, whereas the DNA furnished D and trimming. This sample has 2.3 million or so clones, with 93% found just once. This sample is part of a study of shared clonotypes between healthy human individuals. Study-level background: Aged between 18 and 49, the donors were a couple of women and three men. Donors had three CD4 naive, three CD4 memory, two CD8 naive and one CD8 memory plate apiece.

Study conclusions and caveats: For naive CD4 cells, around 5% of clonotypes were shared across several donors.

The junction had 4 bases not matched to a gene; V was cut back by 4 bases and J by 2 bases. The CDR3 is made up of 14 amino acids. Germline V gene sequence: CDR1 MDHEN, CDR2 SYDVKM. This receptor was obtained from a man aged 18 to 29 in good health. Some clones in this sample may be carry-over from other donors' samples. Sequencing used naive CD4+ T cells from PBMCs. Subset indicated: CD45RA+ positively selected. The chain combines TRBV28 with TRBJ2-7, with TRBD2 matching over 8 bases. The CDR3 is CASSSPGLAYEQYF. The CDR3, as DNA: TGTGCCAGCAGTTCTCCGGGACTAGCCTACGAGCAGTACTTC.